This entry features one TCR beta chain sequence. Its cognate antigen is unknown. Sequencing was preceded by expansion of antigen-specific CD4+ T cells with viral peptide pools in the ViraFEST assay. The culture ran for 10 days, and then CD4+ T cells were isolated. Sometime from March through December 2020, the person acquired a SARS-CoV-2 infection that PCR confirmed. A density of over 1.5 million PBMC per well was used; these cells were cultured with approximately 9.3 IU/ml IL-2 and approximately 9.4 ug/ml peptides. The data were taken from a study of vaccination effects on CD4 cells after COVID-19. As for the study in general: Each participant was administered two doses of either the BNT162b2 or the mRNA-1273 vaccine.

Germline V lookup: CDR1 MNHEY, CDR2 SVGAGI. The CDR3 is 14 residues long. J gave up 3 bases and V 2 bases, and 3 bases lay outside the gene matches. Clones were sequenced by immunoSEQ multiplex PCR, and TCRdb holds only the in-frame ones, with some missing. Of roughly 35,000 clones listed, about three quarters are singletons. General study points: Pronounced clonal contraction occurred in clones induced by infection and by vaccine late after vaccination.

This sequence originates from a human donor who had a prior SARS-CoV-2 infection. J is TRBJ1-1 and V is TRBV6-5, with 7 nucleotides matching TRBD1. The source material was CD4+ T cells from PBMCs cultured with HCoV-NL63 spike peptides, sampled before COVID-19 vaccination. The DNA for the CDR3 is TGTGCCAGCAGTTACGGCAGGGGGGACACTGAAGCTTTCTTT. This translates into CASSYGRGDTEAFF.